This record concerns one TCR beta chain sequence. This entry is derived from a study of blood T cell repertoires in COVID-19. Germline V lookup: CDR1 SGHRS, CDR2 YFSETQ. This CDR3 spans 18 amino acids. V was clipped by 1 base and J by 8 bases; unmatched bases: 16. Produced via immunoSEQ multiplex PCR; TCRdb's table is partial and in-frame only. The sample shows around 300,000 clones, over 75% of them seen only once. The rearrangement joins TRBV5-1 to TRBJ2-2; the match to TRBD1 covers 8 bases. Material: PBMCs or T cells enriched from blood (not recorded which). The receptor was isolated from a man in his thirties or forties who had recovered from COVID-19. The CDR3 DNA follows: TGCGCCAGCAGCTTGTGGTTGGCAGGGGGCTCCCAGGGAGGGGAGCTGTTTTTT. It is translated as CASSLWLAGGSQGGELFF.